The next 2 T cell receptor beta chains were all read from a single sample in a study of T cell changes during pregnancy in multiple sclerosis. Assay used: immunoSEQ multiplex PCR; TCRdb lists only in-frame clones, some missing. The sample contains about 50,000 clones, 85% to 95% of which appear only once. Specimen: CD4+ T cells from peripheral blood mononuclear cells, collected in the third trimester of pregnancy. The receptors shown here come from a female donor with multiple sclerosis, enrolled in a pregnancy study.

This clone appeared once. This chain connects TRBV27 to TRBJ1-1; weak D call: TRBD1 (5 bases). The V end was cut by 3 bases, the J end by 7 bases, with 12 bases between. Germline V gene data show CDR1 as MNHEY and CDR2 as SMNVEV (reference sequence). The CDR3 length is 13 residues. For the CDR3, the DNA is TGTGCCAGCAGTTTTCGCCACGGGGGTGAAGCTTTCTTT. Residues: CASSFRHGGEAFF.

This chain uses TRBV5-4 with TRBJ1-6; D not certain. Germline V lookup: CDR1 SGHNT, CDR2 YYREEE (reference sequence). V was clipped by 4 bases and J by 0 bases, with 8 bases between them. There are 15 residues in the CDR3. The CDR3 region has the DNA TGTGCCAGCAGCCCCTCGCGCTCCTATAATTCACCCCTCCACTTT. Its translation is CASSPSRSYNSPLHF.